This TCR beta chain emerged from a study of cytomegalovirus exposure and HLA in healthy donors. Overall study findings and caveats: Most TCR sequences showed up rarely, but some public TCRs showed up in many donors. Using the classifier, cytomegalovirus status was reportedly diagnosed with high specificity and sensitivity.

Germline CDR1 SGHRS, CDR2 YFSETQ. The V end lost 1 base, the J end lost 8 bases, and 13 bases lay between the germline ends. This CDR3 has 14 residues. As to this clone: Antigen: not known.

Assay used: immunoSEQ multiplex PCR; TCRdb lists only in-frame clones, some missing. Of roughly 150,000 clones detected, approximately 84% appear once; the ten largest clones hold 9.5% to 13%. J is TRBJ2-1 and V is TRBV5-1; no definite D call. The specimen was PBMCs. The source of this sequence is a man between 25 and 39 years old in good health and CMV-seropositive. The CDR3 nucleotides read TGCGCCAGCAGCTTGAGTCACGGGTTCGATGAGCAGTTCTTC. Protein sequence: CASSLSHGFDEQFF.